These 28 T cell receptor beta chains originate from one sample sequenced in a study of CD8+CD57+ T cells in acquired aplastic anemia. TCR beta VDJ and CDR3 profiling used genomic DNA as template. TCRdb used MiXCR to reprocess the reads, holding one entry per CDR3 protein. The profile shows about 120,000 distinct CDR3 sequences, roughly 55% of them singletons. Patients chosen for sequencing had shown CD8+CD57+ cell expansion by flow cytometry. Sequences were obtained from sorted CD4+, CD8+, or CD8+CD57+ T cells (not recorded which) from PBMCs. These receptor sequences come from a human donor with aplastic anemia.

Written as DNA, the CDR3 is TGTGCCATCTCTGCCACCGCCTACAATGAGCAGTTCTTC. This gives the protein CAISATAYNEQFF. The chain joins TRBV10-3 to TRBJ2-1; D is ambiguous. CDR3 length equals 13 residues. Trimming cost V 8 bases and J 2 bases, with 10 bases left between them. The germline CDR1 and CDR2 sequences are ENHRY and SYGVKD.

The rearrangement uses TRBV10-2 and TRBJ2-1; D ambiguous. The CDR3 loop spans 14 amino acids. Germline V gene sequence: CDR1 WSHSY, CDR2 SAAADI. The V and J ends lost 2 bases and 3 bases respectively, with 8 bases between them. This chain's CDR3 is CASSEDRGYNEQFF. CDR3 DNA: TGCGCCAGCAGTGAGGACCGAGGCTACAATGAGCAGTTCTTC.

This clonotype was recorded at least ten times. The chain links TRBV15 to TRBJ1-5; the D gene is possibly TRBD1 (6 bases). Per the germline V gene, CDR1 is LNHNV and CDR2 is YYDKDF (reference sequence). Trimming took off 9 bases at V and 2 bases at J, with 8 bases between the two ends. The CDR3 spans 12 residues. In nucleotides, the CDR3 is TGTGCCACTCGACAGGGCAATCAGCCCCAGCATTTT. It codes for CATRQGNQPQHF.

This clonotype was recorded a few times. V gene TRBV6-5 combines with J gene TRBJ2-5; D may match TRBD1 or TRBD2 (7 bases each). The CDR3 extends over 15 amino acids. CDR1 MNHEY and CDR2 SVGAGI come from the germline V gene. V shed 2 bases and J shed 5 bases, with 15 bases lying between them. The CDR3 here is CASSYAGGASETQYF. CDR3 coding DNA: TGTGCCAGCAGTTACGCAGGGGGGGCATCCGAGACCCAGTACTTC.

This clonotype has a count of ten or more. This chain uses TRBV19 with TRBJ2-1; unclear D gene. Trimming left V 1 base short and J 1 base short, with 5 bases between. The CDR3 contains 14 residues. Germline assignment: CDR1 LNHDA and CDR2 SQIVND (reference sequence). In DNA form, the CDR3 reads TGTGCCAGTAGTATAGGTGGTTCCTACAATGAGCAGTTCTTC. Translating it yields CASSIGGSYNEQFF.

The chain carries TRBV13 and TRBJ2-1; possible D gene TRBD2, 5 bases. Looked up from germline, CDR1 is PRHDT and CDR2 is FYEKMQ (reference sequence). The CDR3 is 13 amino acids. The germline V and J ends were trimmed by 5 bases and 10 bases, with 15 bases remaining between them. The DNA for the CDR3 is TGTGCCAGCAGCCGCCTAGGAGGTGGGGAGCAGTTCTTC. Translated: CASSRLGGGEQFF.

This clonotype was seen a few times. The V gene is TRBV2, the J gene TRBJ1-5; D is unresolved. This CDR3 comprises 13 residues. Germline lookup yields CDR1 SNHLY and CDR2 FYNNEI. Deletions cut 8 bases from V and 6 bases from J, with 14 bases between. CDR3 amino acids: CASLGSGIQPQHF. For the CDR3, the DNA is TGTGCCAGCCTTGGGTCGGGGATTCAGCCCCAGCATTTT.

J is TRBJ2-7 and V is TRBV19, with D perhaps matching TRBD1 or TRBD2 (5 bases each). Germline assignment: CDR1 LNHDA and CDR2 SQIVND (reference sequence). V lost 5 bases, J lost 3 bases, and 14 bases lay in between. This CDR3 contains 14 residues. The DNA of the CDR3 is TGTGCCAGTAGTCGCCCGGGACGGAGCTACGAGCAGTACTTC. It codes for CASSRPGRSYEQYF.

This clonotype was observed a single time. A read error is possible here, since a much larger clone lies one base away. The V call is TRBV25-1, the J call TRBJ2-7, with TRBD1 identical over 7 bases. The CDR3 runs 16 residues. The V gene's germline CDR1 is MGHDK and CDR2 SYGVNS. CDR3 in amino acids: CAGSAHRGRSSYEQYF. CDR3 bases: TGTGCCGGCAGTGCTCACAGGGGCCGAAGCTCCTACGAGCAGTACTTC.

This chain joins TRBV11-2 and TRBJ1-2, with TRBD1 as a possible D gene (5 bases). The CDR3 totals 14 residues. Trimming took 6 bases from V and 4 from J, leaving 15 bases between them. Germline-derived CDR1 and CDR2 are SGHAT and FQNNGV. CDR3: CASSTHRNFYGYTF. CDR3 in DNA: TGTGCCAGCAGTACCCACAGGAATTTCTATGGCTACACCTTC.

A note on this clonotype: Since a much larger clone is just one base distant, this may be a read error. This chain links TRBV11-1 with TRBJ1-3; maybe TRBD1 (5 bases). Germline V lookup: CDR1 SGHAT, CDR2 FQDESV (reference sequence). The CDR3 runs 17 residues. This chain's CDR3 is CASSWGDGGLSGDTIYF. In DNA form, the CDR3 reads TGTGCCAGCAGCTGGGGGGACGGCGGACTCTCTGGAGACACCATATATTTT.

This clonotype occurred once. J is TRBJ1-6 and V is TRBV15; tentative D call: TRBD1 (5 bases). V lost 0 bases, J lost 9 bases, and 15 bases lay in between. Germline CDR1 reads LNHNV; CDR2 reads YYDKDF (reference sequence). CDR3 length: 16 residues. The CDR3 DNA reads as TGTGCCACCAGCAGAGATCCTTCAGGGAGAAGTTCACCCCTCCACTTT. Translating it yields CATSRDPSGRSSPLHF. Together with reference TRBV15 and TRBJ1-6, the CDR3 gives the full variable domain: DAMVIQNPRYQVTQFGKPVTLSCSQTLNHNVMYWYQQKSSQAPKLLFHYYDKDFNNEADTPDNFQSRRPNTSFCFLDIRSPGLGDTAMYLCATSRDPSGRSSPLHFGNGTRLTVT.

This clonotype was seen more than once but under ten times. The chain carries TRBV27 and TRBJ1-5; D is unclear. The CDR3 totals 15 residues. CDR1 MNHEY and CDR2 SMNVEV come from the germline V gene (reference sequence). Trimming took 3 bases from V and 0 from J, leaving 9 bases between them. CDR3 nucleotide sequence: TGTGCCAGCAGTTTCACCCTCAATAGCAATCAGCCCCAGCATTTT. Translated: CASSFTLNSNQPQHF.

The CDR3 DNA is TGTGCCAGCAGTGAAACTCTAAAGGGATACTATGGCTACACCTTC. Its translation: CASSETLKGYYGYTF. The chain combines TRBV2 with TRBJ1-2; D unresolved. CDR1 is SNHLY and CDR2 is FYNNEI in the germline V gene. The CDR3 has 15 residues. V was pared by 2 bases and J by 3 bases, with 13 bases between. Full variable domain (outside the CDR3, taken from reference TRBV2 and TRBJ1-2): EPEVTQTPSHQVTQMGQEVILRCVPISNHLYFYWYRQILGQKVEFLVSFYNNEISEKSEIFDDQFSVERPDGSNFTLKIRSTKLEDSAMYFCASSETLKGYYGYTFGSGTRLTVV.

The chain couples TRBV27 to TRBJ1-1; D is perhaps TRBD1 (6 bases). The V gene's germline CDR1 is MNHEY and CDR2 SMNVEV (reference sequence). Trimming took 8 bases from V and 0 from J, leaving 13 bases between them. There are 14 residues in the CDR3. The CDR3, as DNA: TGTGCCAGCGGTCAGGGGACCATGAACACTGAAGCTTTCTTT. It specifies CASGQGTMNTEAFF.

The chain combines TRBV12-3 or TRBV12-4 with TRBJ1-5; no clear D gene. Trimming took 3 bases from V and 2 from J, leaving 5 bases between them. This CDR3 spans 13 amino acids. CDR3 nucleotides: TGTGCCAGCAGTTTTTTTGGCAATCAGCCCCAGCATTTT. Translated: CASSFFGNQPQHF.

In the case of this clonotype: This clone may be a read error of a much larger clone one base away. V gene TRBV5-1 combines with J gene TRBJ2-5, with no clear D. The germline gives CDR1 SGHRS, CDR2 YFSETQ. The CDR3 length is 15 residues. The CDR3 sequence: CASSLEWRIQGTQYF. CDR3 nucleotides: TGCGCCAGCAGCTTGGAGTGGCGGATCCAAGGGACCCAGTACTTC.

The table lists this clonotype with a few counts. The chain is built from TRBV25-1 and TRBJ2-1; no definite D call. The CDR3 contains 11 residues. Germline CDR1 reads MGHDK; CDR2 reads SYGVNS. Trimming pared 3 bases from V and 6 bases from J, leaving 3 bases between. The chain's CDR3 is CASSDFNEQFF. CDR3 DNA sequence: TGTGCCAGCAGTGACTTCAATGAGCAGTTCTTC.

Many counts were recorded for this clonotype. The chain has TRBV6-2 or TRBV6-3 and TRBJ2-7, with TRBD1 matching over 9 bases. Germline values: CDR1 MNHEY, CDR2 SVGEGT. This CDR3 is 14 amino acids long. Unmatched junction bases numbered 7, after V lost 2 bases and J lost 8 bases. CDR3 bases: TGTGCCAGCAGTTACAGCGACAGGGGGTATAAGCAGTACTTC. Translation: CASSYSDRGYKQYF.

This clonotype was observed at least ten times. The chain is built from TRBV6-1 and TRBJ1-2; maybe TRBD1 (5 bases). The CDR3 has 14 residues. Per germline, CDR1 MNHNS and CDR2 SASEGT. V shed 7 bases and J shed 6 bases, with 18 bases lying between them. This CDR3 reads CASTTGYVSDGYTF. In DNA form, the CDR3 reads TGTGCCAGCACCACAGGATACGTATCTGATGGCTACACCTTC.

The V and J genes are TRBV2 and TRBJ1-1; 8 positions match TRBD1. Germline CDR1 reads SNHLY; CDR2 reads FYNNEI. J lost 4 bases, V lost 9 bases, and 4 bases had no gene match. This CDR3 comprises 12 residues. For the CDR3, the DNA is TGTGCCAGAGGAACAGGGGGCACTGAAGCTTTCTTT. It codes for CARGTGGTEAFF.

This clonotype was seen ten or more times. The chain has TRBV9 and TRBJ2-1; 8 bases are a match to TRBD2. The CDR3 has 15 amino acids. The germline CDR1 and CDR2 sequences are SGDLS and YYNGEE. After removal of 3 bases from V and 3 bases from J, the junction contained 5 bases not matched to a gene. In DNA, the CDR3 is TGTGCCAGCAGCGCTGCCGGGACTAGCTACAATGAGCAGTTCTTC. Protein: CASSAAGTSYNEQFF.

This clonotype was seen more than once but under ten times. The V gene is TRBV10-2, the J gene TRBJ1-6; D is ambiguous. Trimming stripped 6 bases from V and 0 bases from J, with 9 bases between. Germline V lookup: CDR1 WSHSY, CDR2 SAAADI. The CDR3 consists of 15 residues. The CDR3 nucleotides are TGCGCCAGCAGCGACCCAAGCTCCTATAATTCACCCCTCCACTTT. This translates into CASSDPSSYNSPLHF.

This clonotype has ten or more counts. The chain combines TRBV6-5 with TRBJ2-7; 8 bases agree with TRBD2. This CDR3 has 14 residues. The J segment lost 3 bases and the V segment lost 2 bases, leaving 3 bases of the junction unmatched. Germline values: CDR1 MNHEY, CDR2 SVGAGI. CDR3 in DNA: TGTGCCAGCAGTTACGGCCTAGCGGGCTACGAGCAGTACTTC. Translated, it gives CASSYGLAGYEQYF.

V and J are TRBV11-3 and TRBJ2-7, with D hard to call. The CDR3 totals 15 residues. V was cut by 4 bases and J by 0 bases, with 13 bases left in between. Germline V lookup: CDR1 SGHNT, CDR2 YENEEA. The CDR3 loop reads CASSSDTHPSYEQYF. In DNA form, the CDR3 reads TGTGCCAGCAGCTCAGACACTCATCCCTCCTACGAGCAGTACTTC. Based on the CDR3 plus reference TRBV11-3 and TRBJ2-7, the full variable domain is EAGVVQSPRYKIIEKKQPVAFWCNPISGHNTLYWYLQNLGQGPELLIRYENEEAVDDSQLPKDRFSAERLKGVDSTLKIQPAELGDSAVYLCASSSDTHPSYEQYFGPGTRLTVT.

This clonotype was seen repeatedly, ten times or more. CDR3 coding DNA: TGCGCCAGCAGCTCGGACAGCCTGAACACTGAAGCTTTCTTT. Its translation: CASSSDSLNTEAFF. This chain uses TRBV5-1 with TRBJ1-1, with a possible D match to TRBD1 (6 bases). CDR3 length: 14 residues. V was pared by 3 bases and J by 0 bases, with 9 bases between. Germline loops: CDR1 SGHRS, CDR2 YFSETQ.

The chain uses TRBV29-1 and TRBJ2-3; 7 bases map to TRBD2. V dropped 3 bases and J dropped 3; count of bases not matched to a gene: 6. CDR3 size: 14 residues. From germline, CDR1 is SQVTM and CDR2 ANQGSEA. The CDR3 DNA follows: TGCAGCGTTGACGGACTAGGTAGAACAGATACGCAGTATTTT. Translation: CSVDGLGRTDTQYF.

The chain has TRBV2 and TRBJ1-2; TRBD1 is a possible D gene (6 bases). The CDR3 is 13 residues long. Germline V gives CDR1 SNHLY, CDR2 FYNNEI. Trimming took 5 bases from V and 8 from J, leaving 15 bases between them. DNA of the CDR3: TGTGCCAGCAGTAATACAGGGTTTTGGGGCTACACCTTC. Translation gives CASSNTGFWGYTF.